This TCR beta chain came from a study of T cell repertoires in aging, cancer and after chemotherapy. Study summary: The whole study produced a dataset of millions of TCR reads.

TRB rearrangements spanning V, D and J were amplified using mixed TRB-A/B primers. TCRdb ran MiXCR on the multiplex PCR reads and lists one entry per CDR3 protein. Here the sample spans under 4,000 distinct CDR3 sequences, approximately 30% being singletons. The template was genomic DNA from peripheral blood, not RNA. Whole-study results and caveats: Compared with age-matched healthy donors, untreated hematological or solid cancer patients showed higher blood TCR clonality. In each cancer cohort, median generation probability increased across chemotherapy, suggesting thymic output rebounded.

CDR1 is SGHAT, CDR2 FQNNGV, per germline. CDR3 length: 13 residues. Trimming removed 2 bases at V and 7 bases at J, with 11 bases between. Concerning this clonotype: Its antigen remains unidentified.

This chain uses TRBV11-2 with TRBJ1-1; D unresolved. The receptor comes from a human donor with a solid tumor. The specimen was blood. The CDR3 region is CASSLPRGGEAFF. The CDR3 bases are TGTGCCAGCAGCTTACCCCGCGGCGGTGAAGCTTTCTTT.